This record looks at one T cell receptor beta chain sequence and its context. Its antigen is unidentified. This record comes from a study of CD8 T cell repertoires and HIV-1 epitope variants. The germline gives CDR1 MNHEY, CDR2 SMNVEV (reference sequence). The V gene lost 4 bases and the J gene lost 1 base, with 20 bases spanning the gap. The CDR3 runs to 17 residues. Profiling relied on immunoSEQ multiplex PCR, and the TCRdb table lists in-frame clones only, not all of them. The sample carries more than 2,500 clones, around 63% recorded once. Specimen: cultured CD8+ T cells derived from PBMCs. The V call is TRBV27, the J call TRBJ2-7; a possible D gene is TRBD2 (5 bases). This receptor was taken from a male donor with HIV. The CDR3 nucleotides are TGTGCCAGCAGTTCCGTGAGGATAGACGGAGGTTCCTACGAGCAGTACTTC. The encoded protein is CASSSVRIDGGSYEQYF.